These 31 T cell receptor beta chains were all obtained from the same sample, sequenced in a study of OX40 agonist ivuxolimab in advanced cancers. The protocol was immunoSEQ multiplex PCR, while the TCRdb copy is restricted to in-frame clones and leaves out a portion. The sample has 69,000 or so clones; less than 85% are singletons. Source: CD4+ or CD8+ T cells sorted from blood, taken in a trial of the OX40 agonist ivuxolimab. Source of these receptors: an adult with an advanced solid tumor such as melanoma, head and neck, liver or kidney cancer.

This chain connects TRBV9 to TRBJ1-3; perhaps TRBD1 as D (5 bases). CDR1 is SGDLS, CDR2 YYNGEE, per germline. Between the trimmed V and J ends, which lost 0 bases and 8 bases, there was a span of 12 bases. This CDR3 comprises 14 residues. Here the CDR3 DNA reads TGTGCCAGCAGCGTAGGACAGCCCGGGGACACCATATATTTT. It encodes CASSVGQPGDTIYF.

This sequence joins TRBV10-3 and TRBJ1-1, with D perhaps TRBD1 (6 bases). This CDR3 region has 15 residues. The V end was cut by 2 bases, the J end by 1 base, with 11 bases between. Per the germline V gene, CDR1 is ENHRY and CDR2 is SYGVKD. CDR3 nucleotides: TGTGCCATCAGTGAGGCCGACAGGTCGAACACTGAAGCTTTCTTT. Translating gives CAISEADRSNTEAFF.

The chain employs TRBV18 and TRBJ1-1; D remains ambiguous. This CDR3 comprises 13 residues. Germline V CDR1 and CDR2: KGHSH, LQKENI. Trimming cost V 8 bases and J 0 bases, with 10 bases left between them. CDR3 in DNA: TGTGCCAGCGCCCAGGAGTTGAACACTGAAGCTTTCTTT. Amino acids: CASAQELNTEAFF.

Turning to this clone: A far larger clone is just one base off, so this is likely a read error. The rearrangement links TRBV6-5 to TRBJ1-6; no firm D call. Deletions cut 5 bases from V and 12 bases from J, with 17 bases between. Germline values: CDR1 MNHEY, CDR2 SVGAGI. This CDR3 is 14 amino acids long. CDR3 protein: CASSEEPHSGPLHF. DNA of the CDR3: TGTGCCAGCAGTGAGGAACCCCATTCTGGACCCCTCCACTTT.

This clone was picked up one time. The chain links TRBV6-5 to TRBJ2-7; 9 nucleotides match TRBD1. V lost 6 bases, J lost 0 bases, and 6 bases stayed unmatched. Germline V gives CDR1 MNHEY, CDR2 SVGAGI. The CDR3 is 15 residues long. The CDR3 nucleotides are TGTGCCAGCAGCGGGCCGGGACAGGGCTCCTACGAGCAGTACTTC. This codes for CASSGPGQGSYEQYF.

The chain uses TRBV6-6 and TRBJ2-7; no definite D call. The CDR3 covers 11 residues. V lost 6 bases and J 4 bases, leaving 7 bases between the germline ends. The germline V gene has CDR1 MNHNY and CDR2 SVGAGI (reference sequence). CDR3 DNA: TGTGCCAGCAGCCTCCAGTACGAGCAGTACTTC. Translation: CASSLQYEQYF.

DNA for the CDR3: TGTGCCAGCAGCCTCAGACCAAACAATGAGCAGTTCTTC. It codes for CASSLRPNNEQFF. This sequence joins TRBV11-2 and TRBJ2-1; no definite D call. The V gene lost 5 bases and the J gene lost 5 bases, with 10 bases spanning the gap. CDR1 SGHAT and CDR2 FQNNGV come from the germline V gene. This CDR3 is built from 13 residues.

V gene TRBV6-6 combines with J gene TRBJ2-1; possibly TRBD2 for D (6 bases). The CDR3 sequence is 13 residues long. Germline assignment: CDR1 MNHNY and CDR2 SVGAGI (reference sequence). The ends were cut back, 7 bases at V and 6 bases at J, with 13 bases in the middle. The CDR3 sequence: CASKGSGSNEQFF. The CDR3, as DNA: TGTGCCAGCAAGGGTAGCGGATCCAATGAGCAGTTCTTC.

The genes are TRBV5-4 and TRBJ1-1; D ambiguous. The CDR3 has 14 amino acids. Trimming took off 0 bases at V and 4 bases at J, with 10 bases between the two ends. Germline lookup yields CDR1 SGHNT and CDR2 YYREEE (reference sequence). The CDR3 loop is CASSLGTRSTEAFF. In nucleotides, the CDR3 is TGTGCCAGCAGCTTGGGCACCCGGAGCACTGAAGCTTTCTTT.

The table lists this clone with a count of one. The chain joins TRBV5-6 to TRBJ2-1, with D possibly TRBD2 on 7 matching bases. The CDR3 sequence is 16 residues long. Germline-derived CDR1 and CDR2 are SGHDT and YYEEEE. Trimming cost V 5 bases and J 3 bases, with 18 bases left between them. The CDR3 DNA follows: TGTGCCAGCAGTCGTGATTCGGGGGGCATCTACAATGAGCAGTTCTTC. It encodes CASSRDSGGIYNEQFF.

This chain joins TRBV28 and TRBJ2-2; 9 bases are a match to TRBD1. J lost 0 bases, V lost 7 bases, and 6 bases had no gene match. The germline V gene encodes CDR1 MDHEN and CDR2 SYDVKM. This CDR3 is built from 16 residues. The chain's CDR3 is CASTEQGAANTGELFF. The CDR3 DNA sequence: TGTGCCAGCACCGAACAGGGGGCTGCGAACACCGGGGAGCTGTTTTTT. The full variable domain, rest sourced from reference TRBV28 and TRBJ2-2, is DVKVTQSSRYLVKRTGEKVFLECVQDMDHENMFWYRQDPGLGLRLIYFSYDVKMKEKGDIPEGYSVSREKKERFSLILESASTNQTSMYLCASTEQGAANTGELFFGEGSRLTVL.

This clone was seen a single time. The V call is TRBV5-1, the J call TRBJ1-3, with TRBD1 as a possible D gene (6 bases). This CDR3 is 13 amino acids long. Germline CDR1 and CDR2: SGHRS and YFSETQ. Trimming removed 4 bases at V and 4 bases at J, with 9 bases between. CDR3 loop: CASSTDRGNTIYF. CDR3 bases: TGCGCCAGCAGCACGGACAGAGGAAACACCATATATTTT.

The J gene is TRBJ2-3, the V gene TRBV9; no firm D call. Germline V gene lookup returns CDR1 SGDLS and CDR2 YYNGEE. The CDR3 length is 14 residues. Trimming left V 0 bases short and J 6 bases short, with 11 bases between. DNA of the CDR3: TGTGCCAGCAGCGTAGGCCGGCTTATGGATACGCAGTATTTT. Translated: CASSVGRLMDTQYF.

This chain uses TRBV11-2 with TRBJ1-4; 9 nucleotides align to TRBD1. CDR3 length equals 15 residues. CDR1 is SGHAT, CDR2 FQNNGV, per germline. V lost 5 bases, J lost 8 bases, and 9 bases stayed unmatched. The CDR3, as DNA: TGTGCCAGCAGCGCAAGGACAGGGGAATTGGAAAAACTGTTTTTT. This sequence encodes CASSARTGELEKLFF.

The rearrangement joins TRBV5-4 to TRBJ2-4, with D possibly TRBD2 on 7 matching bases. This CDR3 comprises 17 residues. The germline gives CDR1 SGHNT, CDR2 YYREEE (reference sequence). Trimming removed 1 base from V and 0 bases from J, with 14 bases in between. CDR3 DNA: TGTGCCAGCAGCTTGCGGGGGGCGGGGCTAGCCAAAAACATTCAGTACTTC. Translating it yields CASSLRGAGLAKNIQYF. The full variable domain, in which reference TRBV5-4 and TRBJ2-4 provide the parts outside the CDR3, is ETGVTQSPTHLIKTRGQQVTLRCSSQSGHNTVSWYQQALGQGPQFIFQYYREEENGRGNFPPRFSGLQFPNYSSELNVNALELDDSALYLCASSLRGAGLAKNIQYFGAGTRLSVL.

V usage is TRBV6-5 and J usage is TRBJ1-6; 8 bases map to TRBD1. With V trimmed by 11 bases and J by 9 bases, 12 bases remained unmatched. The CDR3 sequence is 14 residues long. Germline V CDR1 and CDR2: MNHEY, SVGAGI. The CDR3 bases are TGTGCCGGAGCAGGAAGACAGGGGATTTCACCCCTCCACTTT. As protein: CAGAGRQGISPLHF.

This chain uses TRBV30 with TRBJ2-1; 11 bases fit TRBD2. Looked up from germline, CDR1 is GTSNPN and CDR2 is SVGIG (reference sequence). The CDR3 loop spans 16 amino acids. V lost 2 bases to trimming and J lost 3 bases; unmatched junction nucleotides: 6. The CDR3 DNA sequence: TGTGCCTGGAGTTCAACTAGCGGGAGATACTACAATGAGCAGTTCTTC. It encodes CAWSSTSGRYYNEQFF.

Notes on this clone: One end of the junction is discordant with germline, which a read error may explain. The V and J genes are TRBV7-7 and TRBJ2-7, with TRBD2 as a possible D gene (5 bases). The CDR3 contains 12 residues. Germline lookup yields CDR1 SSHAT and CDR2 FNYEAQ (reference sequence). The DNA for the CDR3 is TGTGCCCCTCCAGGCCCTCGGGAAGTGGGGTCCTTC. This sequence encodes CAPPGPREVGSF. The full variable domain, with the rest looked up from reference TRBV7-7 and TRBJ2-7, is GAGVSQSPRYKVTKRGQDVTLRCDPISSHATLYWYQQALGQGPEFLTYFNYEAQPDKSGLPSDRFSAERPEGSISTLTIQRTEQRDSAMYRCAPPGPREVGSFGPGTRLTVT.

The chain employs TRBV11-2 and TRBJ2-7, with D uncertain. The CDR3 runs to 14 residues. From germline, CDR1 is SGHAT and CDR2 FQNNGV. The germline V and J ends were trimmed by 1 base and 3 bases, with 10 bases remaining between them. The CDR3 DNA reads TGTGCCAGCAGCTTAGCGCAAATTGGCTACGAGCAGTACTTC. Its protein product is CASSLAQIGYEQYF.

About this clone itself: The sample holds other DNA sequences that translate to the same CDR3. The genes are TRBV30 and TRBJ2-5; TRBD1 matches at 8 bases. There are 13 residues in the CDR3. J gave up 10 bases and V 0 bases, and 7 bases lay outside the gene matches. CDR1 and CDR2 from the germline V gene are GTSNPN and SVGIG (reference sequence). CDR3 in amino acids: CAWSVRGQGGQYF. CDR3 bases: TGTGCCTGGAGTGTACGCGGACAGGGAGGCCAGTACTTC.

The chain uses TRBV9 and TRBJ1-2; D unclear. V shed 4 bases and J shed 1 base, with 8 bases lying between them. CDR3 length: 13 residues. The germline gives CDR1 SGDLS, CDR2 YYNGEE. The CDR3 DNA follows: TGTGCCAGCAGCACTTCCAGTAACTATGGCTACACCTTC. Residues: CASSTSSNYGYTF.

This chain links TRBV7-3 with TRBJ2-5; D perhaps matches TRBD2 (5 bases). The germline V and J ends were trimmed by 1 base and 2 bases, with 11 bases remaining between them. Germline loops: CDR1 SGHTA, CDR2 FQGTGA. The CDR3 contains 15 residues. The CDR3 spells CASSLKAATQETQYF. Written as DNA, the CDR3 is TGTGCCAGCAGCTTAAAAGCGGCGACACAAGAGACCCAGTACTTC.

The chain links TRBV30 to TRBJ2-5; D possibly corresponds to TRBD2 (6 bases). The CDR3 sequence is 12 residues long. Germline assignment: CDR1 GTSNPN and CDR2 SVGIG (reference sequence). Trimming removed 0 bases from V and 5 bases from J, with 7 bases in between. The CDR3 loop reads CAWSVGRETQYF. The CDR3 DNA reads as TGTGCCTGGAGTGTAGGGAGGGAGACCCAGTACTTC.

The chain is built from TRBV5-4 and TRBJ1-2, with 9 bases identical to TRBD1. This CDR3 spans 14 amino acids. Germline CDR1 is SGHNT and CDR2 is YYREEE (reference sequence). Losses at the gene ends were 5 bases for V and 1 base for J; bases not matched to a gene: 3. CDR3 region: CASSWDRDNYGYTF. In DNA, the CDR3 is TGTGCCAGCAGTTGGGACAGGGATAACTATGGCTACACCTTC.

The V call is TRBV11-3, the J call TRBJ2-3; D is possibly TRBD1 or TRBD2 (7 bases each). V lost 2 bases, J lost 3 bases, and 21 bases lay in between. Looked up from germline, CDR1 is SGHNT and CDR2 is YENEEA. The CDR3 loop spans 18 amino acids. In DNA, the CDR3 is TGTGCCAGCAGCTTACCCCTAGGGGGCGGGAGTGGGACAGATACGCAGTATTTT. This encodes CASSLPLGGGSGTDTQYF. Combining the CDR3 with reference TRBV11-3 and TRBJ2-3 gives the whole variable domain EAGVVQSPRYKIIEKKQPVAFWCNPISGHNTLYWYLQNLGQGPELLIRYENEEAVDDSQLPKDRFSAERLKGVDSTLKIQPAELGDSAVYLCASSLPLGGGSGTDTQYFGPGTRLTVL.

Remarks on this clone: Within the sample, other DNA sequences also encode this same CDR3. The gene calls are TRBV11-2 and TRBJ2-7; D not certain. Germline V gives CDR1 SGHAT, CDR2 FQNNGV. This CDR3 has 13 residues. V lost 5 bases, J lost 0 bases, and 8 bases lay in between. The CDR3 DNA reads TGTGCCAGCAGCCTTGACCACTCCTACGAGCAGTACTTC. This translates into CASSLDHSYEQYF.

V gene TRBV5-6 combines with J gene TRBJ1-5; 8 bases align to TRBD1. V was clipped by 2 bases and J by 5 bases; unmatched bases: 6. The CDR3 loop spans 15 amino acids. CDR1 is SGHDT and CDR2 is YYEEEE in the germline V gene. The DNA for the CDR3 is TGTGCCAGCAGCTTAACGACAGGGGTTGATCAGCCCCAGCATTTT. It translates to CASSLTTGVDQPQHF.

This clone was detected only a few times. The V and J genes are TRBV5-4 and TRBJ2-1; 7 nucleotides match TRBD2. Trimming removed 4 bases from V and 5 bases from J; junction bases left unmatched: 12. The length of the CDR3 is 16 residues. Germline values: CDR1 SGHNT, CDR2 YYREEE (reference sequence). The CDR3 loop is CASSLPPGGSHNEQFF. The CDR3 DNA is TGTGCCAGCAGCCTTCCCCCCGGCGGGAGCCACAATGAGCAGTTCTTC.

The CDR3 here is CATAPRSLHYGYTF. CDR3 sequence (DNA): TGTGCCACGGCCCCTAGATCCCTCCACTATGGCTACACCTTC. The chain recombines TRBV6-1 with TRBJ1-2; D remains unclear. CDR1 and CDR2 (germline): MNHNS, SASEGT. The CDR3 runs to 14 residues. The V and J ends lost 10 bases and 3 bases respectively, with 18 bases between them.

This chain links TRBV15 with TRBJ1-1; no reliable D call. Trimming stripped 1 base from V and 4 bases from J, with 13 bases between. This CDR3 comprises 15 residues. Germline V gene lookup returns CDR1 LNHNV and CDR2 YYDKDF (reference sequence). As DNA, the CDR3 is TGTGCCACCAGCAGAGGCAGCGGATGGAGCACTGAAGCTTTCTTT. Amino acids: CATSRGSGWSTEAFF.

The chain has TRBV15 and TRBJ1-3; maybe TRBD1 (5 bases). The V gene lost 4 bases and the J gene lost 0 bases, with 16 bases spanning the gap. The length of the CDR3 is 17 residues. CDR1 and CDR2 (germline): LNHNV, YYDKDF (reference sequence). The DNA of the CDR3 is TGTGCCACCAGCAAGGGGTCCACCCGCAACTCTGGAAACACCATATATTTT. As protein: CATSKGSTRNSGNTIYF. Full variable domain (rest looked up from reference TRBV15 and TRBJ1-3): DAMVIQNPRYQVTQFGKPVTLSCSQTLNHNVMYWYQQKSSQAPKLLFHYYDKDFNNEADTPDNFQSRRPNTSFCFLDIRSPGLGDTAMYLCATSKGSTRNSGNTIYFGEGSWLTVV.